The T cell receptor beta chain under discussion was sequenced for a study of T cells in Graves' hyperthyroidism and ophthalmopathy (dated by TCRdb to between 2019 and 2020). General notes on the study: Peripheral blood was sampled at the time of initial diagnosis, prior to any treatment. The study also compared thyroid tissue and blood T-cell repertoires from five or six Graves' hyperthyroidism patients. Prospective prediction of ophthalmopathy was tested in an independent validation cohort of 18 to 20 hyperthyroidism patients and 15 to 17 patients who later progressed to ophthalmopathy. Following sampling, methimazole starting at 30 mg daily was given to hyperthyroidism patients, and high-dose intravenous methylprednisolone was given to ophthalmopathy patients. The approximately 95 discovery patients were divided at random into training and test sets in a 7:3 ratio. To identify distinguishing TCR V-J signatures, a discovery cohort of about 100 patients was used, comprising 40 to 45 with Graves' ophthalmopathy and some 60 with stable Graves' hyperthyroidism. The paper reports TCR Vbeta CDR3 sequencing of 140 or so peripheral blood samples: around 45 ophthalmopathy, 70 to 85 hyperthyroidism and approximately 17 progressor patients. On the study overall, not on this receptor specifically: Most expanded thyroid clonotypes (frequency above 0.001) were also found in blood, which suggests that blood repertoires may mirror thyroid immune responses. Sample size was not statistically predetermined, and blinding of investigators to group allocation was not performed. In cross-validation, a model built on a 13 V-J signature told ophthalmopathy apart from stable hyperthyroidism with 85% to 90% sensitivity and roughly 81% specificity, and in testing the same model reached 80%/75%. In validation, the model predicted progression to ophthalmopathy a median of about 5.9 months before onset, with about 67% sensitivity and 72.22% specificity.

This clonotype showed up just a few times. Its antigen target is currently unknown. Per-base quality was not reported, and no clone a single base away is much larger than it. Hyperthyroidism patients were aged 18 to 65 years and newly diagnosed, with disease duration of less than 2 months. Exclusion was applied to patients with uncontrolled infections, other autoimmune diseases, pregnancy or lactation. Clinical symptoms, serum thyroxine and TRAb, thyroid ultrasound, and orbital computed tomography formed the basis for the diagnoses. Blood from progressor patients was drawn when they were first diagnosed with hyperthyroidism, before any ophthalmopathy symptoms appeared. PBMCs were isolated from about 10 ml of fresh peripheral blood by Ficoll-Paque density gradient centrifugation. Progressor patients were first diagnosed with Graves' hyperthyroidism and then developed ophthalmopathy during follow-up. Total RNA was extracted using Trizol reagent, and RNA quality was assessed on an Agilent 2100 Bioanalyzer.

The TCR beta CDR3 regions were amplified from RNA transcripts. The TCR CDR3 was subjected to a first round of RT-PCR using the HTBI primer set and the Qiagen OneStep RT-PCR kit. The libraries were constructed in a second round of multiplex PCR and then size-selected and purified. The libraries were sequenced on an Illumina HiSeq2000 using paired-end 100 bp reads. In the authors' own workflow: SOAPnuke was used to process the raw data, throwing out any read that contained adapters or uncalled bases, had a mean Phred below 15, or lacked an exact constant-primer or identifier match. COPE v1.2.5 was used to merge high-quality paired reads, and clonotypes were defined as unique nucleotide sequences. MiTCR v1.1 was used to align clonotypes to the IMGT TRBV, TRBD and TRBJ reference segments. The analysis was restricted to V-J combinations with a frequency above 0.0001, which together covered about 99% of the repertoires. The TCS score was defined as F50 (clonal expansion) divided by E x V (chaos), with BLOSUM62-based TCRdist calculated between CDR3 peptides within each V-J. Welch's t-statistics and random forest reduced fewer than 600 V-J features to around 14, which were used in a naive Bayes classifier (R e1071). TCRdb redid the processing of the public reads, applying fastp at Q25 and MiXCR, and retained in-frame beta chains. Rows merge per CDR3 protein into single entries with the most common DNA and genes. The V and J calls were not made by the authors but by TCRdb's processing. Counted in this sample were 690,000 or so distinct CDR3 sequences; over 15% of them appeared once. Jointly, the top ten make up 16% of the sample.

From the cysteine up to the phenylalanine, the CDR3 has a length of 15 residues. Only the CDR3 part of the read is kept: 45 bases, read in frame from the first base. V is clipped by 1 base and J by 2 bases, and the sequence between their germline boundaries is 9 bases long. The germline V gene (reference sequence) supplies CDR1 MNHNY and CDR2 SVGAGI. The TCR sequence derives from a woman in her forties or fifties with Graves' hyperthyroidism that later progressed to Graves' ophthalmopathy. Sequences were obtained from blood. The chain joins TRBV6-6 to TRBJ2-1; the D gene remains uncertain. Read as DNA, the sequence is TGTGCCAGCAGTTACTTGGGTGTCCCCTACAATGAGCAGTTCTTC. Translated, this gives CASSYLGVPYNEQFF.